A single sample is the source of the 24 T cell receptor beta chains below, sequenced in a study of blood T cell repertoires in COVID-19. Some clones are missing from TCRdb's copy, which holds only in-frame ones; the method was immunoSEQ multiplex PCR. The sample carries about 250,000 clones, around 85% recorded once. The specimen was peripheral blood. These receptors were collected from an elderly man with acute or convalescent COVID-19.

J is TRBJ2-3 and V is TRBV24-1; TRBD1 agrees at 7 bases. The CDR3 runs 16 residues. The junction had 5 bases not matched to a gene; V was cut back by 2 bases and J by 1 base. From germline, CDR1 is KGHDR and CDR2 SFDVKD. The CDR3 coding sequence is TGTGCCACCAGTGATTGGAAGGGGGCGGGCACAGATACGCAGTATTTT. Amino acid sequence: CATSDWKGAGTDTQYF.

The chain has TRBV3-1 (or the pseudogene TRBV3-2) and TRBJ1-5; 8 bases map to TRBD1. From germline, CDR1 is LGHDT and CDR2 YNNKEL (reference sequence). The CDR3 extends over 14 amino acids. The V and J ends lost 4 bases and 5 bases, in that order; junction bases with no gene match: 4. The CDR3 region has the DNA TGTGCCAGCAGCCCACAGGGGGGGTATCAGCCCCAGCATTTT. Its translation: CASSPQGGYQPQHF.

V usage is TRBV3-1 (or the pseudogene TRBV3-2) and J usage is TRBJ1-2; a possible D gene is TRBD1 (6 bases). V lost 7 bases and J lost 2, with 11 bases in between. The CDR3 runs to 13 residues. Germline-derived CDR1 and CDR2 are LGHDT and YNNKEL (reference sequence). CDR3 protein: CASTDSSNYGYTF. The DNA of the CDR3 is TGTGCCAGCACGGACAGTTCCAACTATGGCTACACCTTC.

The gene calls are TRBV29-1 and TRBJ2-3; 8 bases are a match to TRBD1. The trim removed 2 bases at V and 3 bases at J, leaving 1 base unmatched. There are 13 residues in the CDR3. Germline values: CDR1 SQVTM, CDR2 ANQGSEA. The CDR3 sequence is CSVEQGATDTQYF. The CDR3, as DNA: TGCAGCGTTGAACAGGGGGCTACAGATACGCAGTATTTT.

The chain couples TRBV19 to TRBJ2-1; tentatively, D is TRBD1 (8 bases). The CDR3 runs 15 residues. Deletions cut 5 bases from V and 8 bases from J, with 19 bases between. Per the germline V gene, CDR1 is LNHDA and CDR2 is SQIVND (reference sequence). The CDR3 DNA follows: TGTGCCAGTAGTGGGAGACAGGGGAGGGTTGATGAGCAGTTCTTC. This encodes CASSGRQGRVDEQFF.

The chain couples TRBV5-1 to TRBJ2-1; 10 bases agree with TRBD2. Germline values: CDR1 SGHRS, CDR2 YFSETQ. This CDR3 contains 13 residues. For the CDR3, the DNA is TGCTCCTCGAAGCGGGGGGGCCTCAATGAGCAGTTCTTC. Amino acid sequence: CSSKRGGLNEQFF.

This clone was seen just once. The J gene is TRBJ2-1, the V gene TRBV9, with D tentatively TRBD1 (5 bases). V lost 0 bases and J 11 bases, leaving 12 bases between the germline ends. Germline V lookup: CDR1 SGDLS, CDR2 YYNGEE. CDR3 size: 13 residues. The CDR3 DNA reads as TGTGCCAGCAGCGTAGATGGGGCCCCAAAGCAGTTCTTC. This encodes CASSVDGAPKQFF.

CDR3 bases: TGTGCCAGCAGCCCCATTCGGACAGGCCCCAAAAACATTCAGTACTTC. Protein sequence: CASSPIRTGPKNIQYF. The rearrangement uses TRBV14 and TRBJ2-4, with 7 bases identical to TRBD1. This CDR3 has 16 amino acids. V lost 4 bases and J lost 2; bases outside the gene matches: 8. Germline V gene sequence: CDR1 SGHDN, CDR2 FVKESK.

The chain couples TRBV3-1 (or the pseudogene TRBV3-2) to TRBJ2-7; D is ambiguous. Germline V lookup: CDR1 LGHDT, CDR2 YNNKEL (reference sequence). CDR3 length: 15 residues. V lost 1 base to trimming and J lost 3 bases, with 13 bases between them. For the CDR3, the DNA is TGTGCCAGCAGCCAAGCGGGTGGCGGAGACTACGAGCAGTACTTC. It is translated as CASSQAGGGDYEQYF.

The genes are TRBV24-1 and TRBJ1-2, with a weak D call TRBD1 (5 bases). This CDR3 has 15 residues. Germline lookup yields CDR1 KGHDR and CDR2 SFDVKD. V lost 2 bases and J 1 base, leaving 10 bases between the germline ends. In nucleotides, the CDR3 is TGTGCCACCAGTGATTCAAGGGGTTATAACTATGGCTACACCTTC. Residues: CATSDSRGYNYGYTF.

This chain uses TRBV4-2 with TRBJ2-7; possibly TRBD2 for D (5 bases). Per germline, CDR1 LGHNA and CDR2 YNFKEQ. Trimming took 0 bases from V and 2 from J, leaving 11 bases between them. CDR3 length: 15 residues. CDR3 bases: TGTGCCAGCAGCCAAGATTGGAGAGGGCCCTACGAGCAGTACTTC. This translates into CASSQDWRGPYEQYF.

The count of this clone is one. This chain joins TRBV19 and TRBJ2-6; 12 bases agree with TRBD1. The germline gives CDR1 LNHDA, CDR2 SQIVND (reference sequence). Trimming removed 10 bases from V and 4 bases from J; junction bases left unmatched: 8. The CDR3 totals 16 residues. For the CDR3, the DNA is TGTGCCACCTGGGACAGGGGGCGCGCGGGGGCCAACGTCCTGACTTTC. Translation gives CATWDRGRAGANVLTF.

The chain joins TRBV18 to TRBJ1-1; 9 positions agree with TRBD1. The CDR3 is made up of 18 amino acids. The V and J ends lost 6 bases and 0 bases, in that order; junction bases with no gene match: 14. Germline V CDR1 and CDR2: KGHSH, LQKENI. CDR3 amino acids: CASSHRVSGTGLNTEAFF. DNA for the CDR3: TGTGCCAGCTCCCACCGGGTGTCCGGGACAGGGTTGAACACTGAAGCTTTCTTT. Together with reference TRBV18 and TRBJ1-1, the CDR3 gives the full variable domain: NAGVMQNPRHLVRRRGQEARLRCSPMKGHSHVYWYRQLPEEGLKFMVYLQKENIIDESGMPKERFSAEFPKEGPSILRIQQVVRGDSAAYFCASSHRVSGTGLNTEAFFGQGTRLTVV.

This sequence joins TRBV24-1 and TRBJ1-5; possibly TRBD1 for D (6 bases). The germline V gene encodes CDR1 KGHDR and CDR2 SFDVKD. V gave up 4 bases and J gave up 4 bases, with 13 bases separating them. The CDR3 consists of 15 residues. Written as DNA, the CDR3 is TGTGCCACCAGTGACACACAGGGTCTTAATCAGCCCCAGCATTTT. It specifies CATSDTQGLNQPQHF.

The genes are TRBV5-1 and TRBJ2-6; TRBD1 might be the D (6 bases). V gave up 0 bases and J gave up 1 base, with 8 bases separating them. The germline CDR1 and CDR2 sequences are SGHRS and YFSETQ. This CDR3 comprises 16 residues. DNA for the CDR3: TGCGCCAGCAGCTTGGAAAGGGGGTCTGGGGCCAACGTCCTGACTTTC. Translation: CASSLERGSGANVLTF. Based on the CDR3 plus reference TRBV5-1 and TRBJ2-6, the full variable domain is KAGVTQTPRYLIKTRGQQVTLSCSPISGHRSVSWYQQTPGQGLQFLFEYFSETQRNKGNFPGRFSGRQFSNSRSEMNVSTLELGDSALYLCASSLERGSGANVLTFGAGSRLTVL.

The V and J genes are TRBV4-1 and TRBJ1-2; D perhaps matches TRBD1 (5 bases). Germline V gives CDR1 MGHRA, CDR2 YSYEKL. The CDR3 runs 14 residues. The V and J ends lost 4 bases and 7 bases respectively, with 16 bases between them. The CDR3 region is CASSREQGYSGYTF. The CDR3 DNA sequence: TGCGCCAGCAGCCGCGAGCAGGGTTATAGTGGCTACACCTTC.

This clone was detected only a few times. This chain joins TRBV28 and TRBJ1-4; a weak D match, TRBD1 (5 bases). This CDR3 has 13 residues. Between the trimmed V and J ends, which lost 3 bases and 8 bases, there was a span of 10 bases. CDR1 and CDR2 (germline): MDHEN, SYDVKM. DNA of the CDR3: TGTGCCAGCAGTTTCCCGAACAGGGAAAAACTGTTTTTT. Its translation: CASSFPNREKLFF.

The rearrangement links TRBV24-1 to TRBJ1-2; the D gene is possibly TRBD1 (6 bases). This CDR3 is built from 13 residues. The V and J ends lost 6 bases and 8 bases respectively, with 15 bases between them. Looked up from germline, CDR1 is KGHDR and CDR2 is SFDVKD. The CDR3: CATSQQGRMGYTF. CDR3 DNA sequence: TGTGCCACCAGTCAACAGGGTCGAATGGGCTACACCTTC.

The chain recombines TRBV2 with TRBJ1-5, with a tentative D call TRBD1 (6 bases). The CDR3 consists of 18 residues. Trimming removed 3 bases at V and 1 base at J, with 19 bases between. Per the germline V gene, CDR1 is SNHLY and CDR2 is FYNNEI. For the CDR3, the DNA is TGTGCCAGCAGTGAGTCCCGGGACATCAAAACCAGCAATCAGCCCCAGCATTTT. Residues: CASSESRDIKTSNQPQHF.

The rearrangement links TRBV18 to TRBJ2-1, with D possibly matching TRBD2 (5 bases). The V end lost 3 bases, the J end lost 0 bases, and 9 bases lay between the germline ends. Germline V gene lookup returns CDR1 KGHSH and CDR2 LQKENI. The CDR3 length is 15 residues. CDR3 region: CASSPPGSSYNEQFF. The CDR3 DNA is TGTGCCAGCTCACCTCCGGGGAGCTCCTACAATGAGCAGTTCTTC.

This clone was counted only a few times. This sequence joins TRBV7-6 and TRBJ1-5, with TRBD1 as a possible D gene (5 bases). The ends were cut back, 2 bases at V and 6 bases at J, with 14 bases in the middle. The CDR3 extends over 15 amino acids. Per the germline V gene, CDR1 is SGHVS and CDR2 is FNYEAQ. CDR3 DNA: TGTGCCAGCAGCTTAAATCGGGGGTTTTTTCAGCCCCAGCATTTT. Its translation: CASSLNRGFFQPQHF.

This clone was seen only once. CDR3: CAWSRGSGSNEQYF. DNA of the CDR3: TGTGCCTGGAGTAGGGGGTCGGGAAGTAACGAGCAGTACTTC. V is TRBV30 and J is TRBJ2-7; D might be TRBD1 (6 bases). The CDR3 is 14 amino acids. Trimming removed 2 bases from V and 5 bases from J, with 16 bases in between. Per the germline V gene, CDR1 is GTSNPN and CDR2 is SVGIG (reference sequence).

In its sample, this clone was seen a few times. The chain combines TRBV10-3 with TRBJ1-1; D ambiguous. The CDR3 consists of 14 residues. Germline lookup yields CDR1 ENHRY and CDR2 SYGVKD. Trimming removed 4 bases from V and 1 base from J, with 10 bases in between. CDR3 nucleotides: TGTGCCATCAGTGTCTCCCACGGGAACACTGAAGCTTTCTTT. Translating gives CAISVSHGNTEAFF.

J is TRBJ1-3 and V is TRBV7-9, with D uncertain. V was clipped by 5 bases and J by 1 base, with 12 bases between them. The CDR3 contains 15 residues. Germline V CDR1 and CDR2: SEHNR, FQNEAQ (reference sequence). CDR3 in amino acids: CASSHGRGSGNTIYF. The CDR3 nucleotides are TGTGCCAGCAGCCATGGGCGAGGGTCTGGAAACACCATATATTTT.